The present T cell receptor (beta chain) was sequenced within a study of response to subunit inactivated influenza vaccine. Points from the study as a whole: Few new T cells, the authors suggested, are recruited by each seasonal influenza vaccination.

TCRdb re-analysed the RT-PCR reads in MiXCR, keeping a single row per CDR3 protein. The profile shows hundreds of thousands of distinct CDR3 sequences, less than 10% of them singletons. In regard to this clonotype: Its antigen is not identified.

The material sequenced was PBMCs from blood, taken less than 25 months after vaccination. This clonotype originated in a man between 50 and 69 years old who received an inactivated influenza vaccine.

In DNA, the CDR3 is TGTGCCAGCAGTTCGGACATGGATGAAAAACTGTTTTTT. Amino acids: CASSSDMDEKLFF. The V call is TRBV12-3 or TRBV12-4, the J call TRBJ1-4, with a possible D match to TRBD1 (5 bases). V lost 4 bases and J 6 bases, leaving 9 bases between the germline ends. This CDR3 is 13 amino acids long.